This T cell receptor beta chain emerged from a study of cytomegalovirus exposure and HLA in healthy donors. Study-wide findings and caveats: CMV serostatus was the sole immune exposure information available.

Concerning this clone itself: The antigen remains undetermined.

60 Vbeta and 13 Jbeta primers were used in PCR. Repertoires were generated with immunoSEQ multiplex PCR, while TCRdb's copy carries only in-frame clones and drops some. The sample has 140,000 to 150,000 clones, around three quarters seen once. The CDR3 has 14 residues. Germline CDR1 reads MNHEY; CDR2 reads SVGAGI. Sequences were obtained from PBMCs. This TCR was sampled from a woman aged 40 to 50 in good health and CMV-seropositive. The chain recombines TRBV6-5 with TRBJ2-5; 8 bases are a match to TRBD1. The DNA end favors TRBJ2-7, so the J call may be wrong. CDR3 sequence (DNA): TGTGCCAGCAGACCGGGACAGGTTTCCTACGAGCAGTACTTC. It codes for CASRPGQVSYEQYF.